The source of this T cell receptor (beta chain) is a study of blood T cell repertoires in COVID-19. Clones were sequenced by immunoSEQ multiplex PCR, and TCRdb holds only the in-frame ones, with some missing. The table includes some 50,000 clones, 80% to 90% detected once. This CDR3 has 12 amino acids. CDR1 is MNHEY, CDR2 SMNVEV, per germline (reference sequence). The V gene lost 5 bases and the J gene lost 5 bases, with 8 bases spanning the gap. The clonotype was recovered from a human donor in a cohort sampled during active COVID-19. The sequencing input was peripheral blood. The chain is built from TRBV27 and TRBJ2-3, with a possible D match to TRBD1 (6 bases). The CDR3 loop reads CASSPQGDTQYF. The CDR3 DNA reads TGTGCCAGCAGTCCACAGGGAGATACGCAGTATTTT.